This T cell receptor (beta chain) was sequenced for a study of blood T cell repertoires in COVID-19. Overall study context: Samples taken during acute and convalescent COVID-19 were collected in the United States, Italy and Spain.

TCRdb's table, derived via immunoSEQ multiplex PCR, lists solely in-frame clones and lacks some. Of under 300,000 clones listed, around 84% are singletons. Per the germline V gene, CDR1 is KGHSH and CDR2 is LQKENI. Trimming pared 3 bases from V and 4 bases from J, leaving 15 bases between. The CDR3 runs 15 residues. Source material: peripheral blood. The chain carries TRBV18 and TRBJ2-5; the D gene is possibly TRBD2 (5 bases). The TCR originated in a woman in her seventies with active or convalescent COVID-19. Here the CDR3 reads CASSPKRLAAETQYF. The CDR3 DNA reads as TGTGCCAGCTCACCCAAACGTCTAGCCGCAGAGACCCAGTACTTC.